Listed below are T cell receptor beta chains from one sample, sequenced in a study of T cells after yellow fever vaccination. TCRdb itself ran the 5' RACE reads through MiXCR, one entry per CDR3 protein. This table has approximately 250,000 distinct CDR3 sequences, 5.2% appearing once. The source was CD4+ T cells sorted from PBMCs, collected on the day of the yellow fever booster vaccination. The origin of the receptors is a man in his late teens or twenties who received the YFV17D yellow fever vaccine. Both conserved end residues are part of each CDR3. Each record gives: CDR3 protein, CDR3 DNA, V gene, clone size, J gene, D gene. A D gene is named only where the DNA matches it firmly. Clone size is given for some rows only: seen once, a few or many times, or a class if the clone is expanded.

CDR3 protein: CASSLIAGGPQETQYF
CDR3 DNA: TGTGCCAGCAGCCTTATAGCGGGGGGTCCCCAAGAGACCCAGTACTTC
V gene: TRBV7-8
clone size: NA
J gene: TRBJ2-5
D gene: TRBD2

CDR3 protein: CASSQGRSGANVLTF
CDR3 DNA: TGTGCCAGCAGCCAAGGGCGCTCTGGGGCCAACGTCCTGACTTTC
V gene: TRBV14
clone size: many
J gene: TRBJ2-6
D gene: NA

CDR3 protein: CASSLVAGAPNNEQFF
CDR3 DNA: TGCGCCAGCAGCTTGGTGGCAGGGGCCCCGAACAATGAGCAGTTCTTC
V gene: TRBV5-1
clone size: few
J gene: TRBJ2-1
D gene: NA

CDR3 protein: CASSLTASGYTF
CDR3 DNA: TGTGCCAGCAGTTTAACGGCGAGTGGCTACACCTTC
V gene: TRBV12-3/TRBV12-4
clone size: many
J gene: TRBJ1-2
D gene: NA

CDR3 protein: CSIGTGETQYF
CDR3 DNA: TGCAGCATTGGGACAGGGGAGACCCAGTACTTC
V gene: TRBV20-1
clone size: many
J gene: TRBJ2-5
D gene: TRBD1

CDR3 protein: CASSLNLAQETQYF
CDR3 DNA: TGTGCCAGCAGCTTAAATCTAGCCCAAGAGACCCAGTACTTC
V gene: TRBV7-2
clone size: NA
J gene: TRBJ2-5
D gene: NA

CDR3 protein: CAISDRTDTQYF
CDR3 DNA: TGTGCCATCAGTGACCGCACAGATACGCAGTATTTT
V gene: TRBV10-3
clone size: NA
J gene: TRBJ2-3
D gene: NA

CDR3 protein: CASSDPSKGLIDTQYF
CDR3 DNA: TGTGCCAGCAGTGATCCTTCGAAGGGGCTGATAGATACGCAGTATTTT
V gene: TRBV25-1
clone size: NA
J gene: TRBJ2-3
D gene: NA

CDR3 protein: CASSQRLATSTDTQYF
CDR3 DNA: TGCGCCAGCAGCCAACGGCTAGCGACTAGCACAGATACGCAGTATTTT
V gene: TRBV4-1
clone size: many
J gene: TRBJ2-3
D gene: NA

CDR3 protein: CSVAPVQKETQYF
CDR3 DNA: TGCAGCGTTGCCCCGGTGCAAAAAGAGACCCAGTACTTC
V gene: TRBV29-1
clone size: NA
J gene: TRBJ2-5
D gene: NA

CDR3 protein: CASSGLGQPARGEKLFF
CDR3 DNA: TGTGCCAGCAGCGGCTTGGGACAGCCAGCCCGGGGTGAAAAACTGTTTTTT
V gene: TRBV2
clone size: NA
J gene: TRBJ1-4
D gene: TRBD1

CDR3 protein: CASSEGAGAVNSYNEQFF
CDR3 DNA: TGTGCCAGCAGTGAGGGTGCTGGGGCAGTCAACTCCTACAATGAGCAGTTCTTC
V gene: TRBV6-1
clone size: few
J gene: TRBJ2-1
D gene: NA

CDR3 protein: CSVGQGDNSPLHF
CDR3 DNA: TGCAGCGTCGGACAGGGGGATAATTCACCCCTCCACTTT
V gene: TRBV29-1
clone size: few
J gene: TRBJ1-6
D gene: TRBD1

CDR3 protein: CASSAGPGNEQFF
CDR3 DNA: TGTGCCAGCAGCGCAGGCCCGGGGAATGAGCAGTTCTTC
V gene: TRBV11-2
clone size: NA
J gene: TRBJ2-1
D gene: NA

CDR3 protein: CASSLGLAGNTGELFF
CDR3 DNA: TGTGCCAGCAGTTTAGGGCTAGCGGGGAACACCGGGGAGCTGTTTTTT
V gene: TRBV12-3/TRBV12-4
clone size: many
J gene: TRBJ2-2
D gene: TRBD2

CDR3 protein: CASARLAGGTDTQYF
CDR3 DNA: TGTGCCAGCGCGAGACTAGCGGGGGGCACAGATACGCAGTATTTT
V gene: TRBV2
clone size: many
J gene: TRBJ2-3
D gene: TRBD2

CDR3 protein: CASREFRMANYGYTF
CDR3 DNA: TGCGCCAGCAGAGAGTTCAGGATGGCGAACTATGGCTACACCTTC
V gene: TRBV5-1
clone size: NA
J gene: TRBJ1-2
D gene: NA

CDR3 protein: CASSYPSGTTDTQYF
CDR3 DNA: TGTGCCAGCAGTTACCCTAGCGGGACCACAGATACGCAGTATTTT
V gene: TRBV6-2/TRBV6-3
clone size: few
J gene: TRBJ2-3
D gene: TRBD2

CDR3 protein: CASSKTSGGYNEQFF
CDR3 DNA: TGTGCCAGCAGCAAAACTAGCGGGGGATACAATGAGCAGTTCTTC
V gene: TRBV3-1
clone size: many
J gene: TRBJ2-1
D gene: TRBD2

CDR3 protein: CASSDERGHSKNIQYF
CDR3 DNA: TGCGCCAGCAGCGACGAGCGGGGGCATTCGAAAAACATTCAGTACTTC
V gene: TRBV5-1
clone size: few
J gene: TRBJ2-4
D gene: TRBD2

CDR3 protein: CASSLGSGPTEAFF
CDR3 DNA: TGTGCCAGCAGCTTAGGTTCAGGGCCCACTGAAGCTTTCTTT
V gene: TRBV7-2
clone size: few
J gene: TRBJ1-1
D gene: NA

CDR3 protein: CSAWGGDQETQYF
CDR3 DNA: TGCAGTGCGTGGGGGGGGGACCAAGAGACCCAGTACTTC
V gene: TRBV20-1
clone size: many
J gene: TRBJ2-5
D gene: TRBD2

CDR3 protein: CASSYQRYGYTF
CDR3 DNA: TGTGCCAGCAGTTACCAGCGCTATGGCTACACCTTC
V gene: TRBV28
clone size: many
J gene: TRBJ1-2
D gene: NA

CDR3 protein: CASGLAGGQIGELFF
CDR3 DNA: TGTGCCAGCGGACTAGCGGGGGGGCAGATCGGGGAGCTGTTTTTT
V gene: TRBV12-3/TRBV12-4
clone size: NA
J gene: TRBJ2-2
D gene: TRBD2

CDR3 protein: CAIEGTGGTQYF
CDR3 DNA: TGTGCCATCGAAGGGACAGGGGGGACCCAGTACTTC
V gene: TRBV10-3
clone size: many
J gene: TRBJ2-5
D gene: TRBD1

CDR3 protein: CASSQPGRGNQETQYF
CDR3 DNA: TGTGCCAGCAGCCAGCCAGGGAGGGGGAACCAAGAGACCCAGTACTTC
V gene: TRBV7-2
clone size: many
J gene: TRBJ2-5
D gene: NA

CDR3 protein: CASSLEQGGQYF
CDR3 DNA: TGTGCCAGCAGCTTAGAACAAGGAGGTCAGTACTTC
V gene: TRBV11-3
clone size: NA
J gene: TRBJ2-4
D gene: NA

CDR3 protein: CASSYPKQRGGSYEQYF
CDR3 DNA: TGTGCCAGCAGTTACCCTAAACAGCGGGGCGGCTCCTACGAGCAGTACTTC
V gene: TRBV6-5
clone size: many
J gene: TRBJ2-7
D gene: TRBD2

CDR3 protein: CASSFRTDVGTEAFF
CDR3 DNA: TGTGCCAGCAGCTTCCGGACCGACGTCGGCACTGAAGCTTTCTTT
V gene: TRBV5-5
clone size: NA
J gene: TRBJ1-1
D gene: NA

CDR3 protein: CASSFPSGGTDTQYF
CDR3 DNA: TGCGCCAGCAGCTTCCCTAGCGGGGGAACAGATACGCAGTATTTT
V gene: TRBV5-1
clone size: many
J gene: TRBJ2-3
D gene: TRBD2

CDR3 protein: CSARGGQSNEKLFF
CDR3 DNA: TGCAGTGCTAGGGGGGGACAGTCTAATGAAAAACTGTTTTTT
V gene: TRBV20-1
clone size: NA
J gene: TRBJ1-4
D gene: TRBD1

CDR3 protein: CASSLEFNGELFF
CDR3 DNA: TGTGCCAGCAGCCTAGAATTCAACGGGGAGCTGTTTTTT
V gene: TRBV3-1
clone size: NA
J gene: TRBJ2-2
D gene: NA

CDR3 protein: CASSFNPLAGGQEQYF
CDR3 DNA: TGTGCCAGCAGCTTCAATCCCCTCGCGGGGGGCCAAGAGCAGTACTTC
V gene: TRBV7-2
clone size: few
J gene: TRBJ2-7
D gene: TRBD2

CDR3 protein: CASSIDRRGQGRGYTF
CDR3 DNA: TGTGCCAGTAGTATAGATCGTCGGGGACAGGGACGTGGCTACACCTTC
V gene: TRBV19
clone size: few
J gene: TRBJ1-2
D gene: TRBD1

CDR3 protein: CASSQIGQVADTQYF
CDR3 DNA: TGTGCCAGCAGCCAAATTGGGCAGGTTGCAGATACGCAGTATTTT
V gene: TRBV4-2
clone size: few
J gene: TRBJ2-3
D gene: NA

CDR3 protein: CASSSGADTGELFF
CDR3 DNA: TGTGCCAGCAGCTCAGGGGCCGACACCGGGGAGCTGTTTTTT
V gene: TRBV5-4
clone size: many
J gene: TRBJ2-2
D gene: NA

CDR3 protein: CASSINRGLAGNEKLFF
CDR3 DNA: TGTGCCAGCAGCATAAACAGGGGGCTGGCTGGCAATGAAAAACTGTTTTTT
V gene: TRBV2
clone size: few
J gene: TRBJ1-4
D gene: TRBD1

CDR3 protein: CASSGDRARRMSYNEQFF
CDR3 DNA: TGTGCCAGCAGCGGGGACAGGGCGCGGAGGATGTCCTACAATGAGCAGTTCTTC
V gene: TRBV11-1
clone size: once
J gene: TRBJ2-1
D gene: TRBD1

CDR3 protein: CASSTQSGAQYF
CDR3 DNA: TGTGCCAGTAGTACCCAGTCGGGAGCGCAGTATTTT
V gene: TRBV19
clone size: NA
J gene: TRBJ2-3
D gene: NA

CDR3 protein: CASSLRNTGPPPYEQYF
CDR3 DNA: TGTGCCAGCAGTTTGAGAAATACAGGGCCCCCTCCCTACGAGCAGTACTTC
V gene: TRBV12-3/TRBV12-4
clone size: NA
J gene: TRBJ2-7
D gene: NA

CDR3 protein: CSAPLPGRANTGELFF
CDR3 DNA: TGCAGTGCTCCTCTTCCGGGGCGCGCGAACACCGGGGAGCTGTTTTTT
V gene: TRBV20-1
clone size: NA
J gene: TRBJ2-2
D gene: NA

CDR3 protein: CSASGRGRSMNTEAFF
CDR3 DNA: TGCAGTGCTAGTGGGAGGGGACGTTCCATGAACACTGAAGCTTTCTTT
V gene: TRBV20-1
clone size: NA
J gene: TRBJ1-1
D gene: NA

CDR3 protein: CSARDQGTGETQYF
CDR3 DNA: TGCAGTGCTAGAGATCAAGGGACAGGGGAGACCCAGTACTTC
V gene: TRBV20-1
clone size: NA
J gene: TRBJ2-5
D gene: TRBD1

CDR3 protein: CASSYGLGNQPQHF
CDR3 DNA: TGCGCCAGCAGCTACGGGCTGGGAAATCAGCCCCAGCATTTT
V gene: TRBV5-1
clone size: NA
J gene: TRBJ1-5
D gene: NA

CDR3 protein: CASSQETAGRAYEQYF
CDR3 DNA: TGTGCCAGCAGCCAAGAAACAGCGGGGAGGGCCTACGAGCAGTACTTC
V gene: TRBV4-2
clone size: many
J gene: TRBJ2-7
D gene: TRBD2

CDR3 protein: CASSRRVDTDTQYF
CDR3 DNA: TGTGCCAGCAGTAGGAGGGTAGACACAGATACGCAGTATTTT
V gene: TRBV12-3/TRBV12-4
clone size: few
J gene: TRBJ2-3
D gene: NA

CDR3 protein: CASSPVQGTTYGYTF
CDR3 DNA: TGTGCCAGCAGCCCAGTCCAGGGAACGACCTATGGCTACACCTTC
V gene: TRBV7-2
clone size: few
J gene: TRBJ1-2
D gene: NA

CDR3 protein: CASSQELAGSSGANVLTF
CDR3 DNA: TGCGCCAGCAGCCAAGAGCTAGCGGGTAGCTCTGGGGCCAACGTCCTGACTTTC
V gene: TRBV4-3
clone size: many
J gene: TRBJ2-6
D gene: TRBD2

CDR3 protein: CASSHPGQVSTDTQYF
CDR3 DNA: TGTGCCAGTAGTCACCCCGGGCAGGTCAGCACAGATACGCAGTATTTT
V gene: TRBV19
clone size: NA
J gene: TRBJ2-3
D gene: NA

CDR3 protein: CASSPGVQEETQYF
CDR3 DNA: TGTGCCAGCAGCCCGGGGGTGCAGGAAGAGACCCAGTACTTC
V gene: TRBV11-2
clone size: many
J gene: TRBJ2-5
D gene: NA

CDR3 protein: CAISGVASRADTQYF
CDR3 DNA: TGTGCCATCAGTGGTGTGGCCTCGAGGGCAGATACGCAGTATTTT
V gene: TRBV10-3
clone size: few
J gene: TRBJ2-3
D gene: NA

CDR3 protein: CAWSVSRGPLGYTF
CDR3 DNA: TGTGCCTGGAGTGTATCACGGGGGCCCTTGGGCTACACCTTC
V gene: TRBV30
clone size: NA
J gene: TRBJ1-2
D gene: NA

CDR3 protein: CASSYNSPGTGVNSPLHF
CDR3 DNA: TGTGCCAGCAGTTACAATTCGCCCGGGACAGGCGTTAATTCACCCCTCCACTTT
V gene: TRBV6-5
clone size: NA
J gene: TRBJ1-6
D gene: TRBD1

CDR3 protein: CASSPSGGRNTQYF
CDR3 DNA: TGTGCCAGCAGCCCAAGCGGGGGCCGCAATACGCAGTATTTT
V gene: TRBV7-2
clone size: few
J gene: TRBJ2-3
D gene: TRBD2

CDR3 protein: CSATVAGGPNNEQFF
CDR3 DNA: TGCAGTGCCACCGTAGCGGGGGGCCCCAACAATGAGCAGTTCTTC
V gene: TRBV20-1
clone size: NA
J gene: TRBJ2-1
D gene: TRBD2

CDR3 protein: CASSWGGGLNEQFF
CDR3 DNA: TGTGCCAGCAGCTGGGGCGGGGGGTTAAATGAGCAGTTCTTC
V gene: TRBV7-2
clone size: few
J gene: TRBJ2-1
D gene: TRBD2

CDR3 protein: CASSSDRATQYF
CDR3 DNA: TGTGCCAGCAGTTCCGACAGGGCTACGCAGTATTTT
V gene: TRBV12-3/TRBV12-4
clone size: many
J gene: TRBJ2-3
D gene: TRBD1

CDR3 protein: CASSPGSFGTQYF
CDR3 DNA: TGTGCCAGCTCACCGGGCAGTTTCGGTACGCAGTATTTT
V gene: TRBV18
clone size: NA
J gene: TRBJ2-3
D gene: NA

CDR3 protein: CASSLRQGDQPQHF
CDR3 DNA: TGTGCCAGCAGCCTTCGACAGGGGGATCAGCCCCAGCATTTT
V gene: TRBV7-2
clone size: many
J gene: TRBJ1-5
D gene: TRBD1